This record concerns one T cell receptor beta chain sequence. Its antigen remains unidentified. The sample holds no much larger clone one base away, and base qualities are not on file. The sample belongs to a study of Tregs in tolerant kidney transplant recipients (dated by TCRdb to the late 2010s). A note on the overall study: Transplants used related donors with nonmyeloablative bone marrow transplantation; mixed chimerism was transient in the human trials. TCRbeta sequencing was used in the study to identify donor-specific regulatory T cells before combined kidney and bone marrow transplantation, and the identified cells were then tracked after transplant.

Study-level results and caveats: The study was limited by small patient numbers, and the findings need validation in larger populations and under other immunosuppression protocols. Although technical replication error seemed to be minimal, the question of biological reproducibility was not addressed directly. In tolerant patients, the expansion of donor-specific Tregs was greater than global Treg expansion, suggesting that the expansion was antigen-driven rather than nonspecific. For some patients the PCR primers changed over time, which made it impossible to compare the samples from those patients at the nucleotide level. The most biologically relevant and donor-specific TCRbeta repertoire appeared to be identified by expanding Tregs with activated donor B cells.

The time point label of this sample denotes: blood sample drawn before combined kidney and bone marrow transplant. Unstimulated Tregs (CD4+CD25+CD127-), CD4+ non-Tregs (CD4+CD25-), CD4 and CD8 cells were FACS-sorted from thawed PBMCs. Prior to Treg sorting, thawed PBMCs were rested overnight with 200 IU/ml IL-2 at 37 degrees C. Patients were 4 combined kidney and bone marrow transplant recipients from the ITN036ST trial, and only these trial subjects had samples available. Healthy control blood was separated into PBMCs by Ficoll density gradient and cryopreserved, and patient PBMCs were collected both before and after transplant. Genomic DNA was extracted from sorted cells with the QIAGEN DNeasy Blood and Tissue Kit for TCRbeta CDR3 sequencing. High-throughput TCRbeta CDR3 sequencing, which included PCR amplification with bias correction and internal controls, was done commercially through immunoSEQ. Under the source paper's analysis protocol: Unique productive TCRbeta sequences were defined by CDR3 nucleotide sequence when primers matched and otherwise by CDR3 amino acid sequence together with Vbeta and Jbeta genes. To correct for sorting error, sequences found in more than one sorted population at a frequency ratio of 2:1 or less were discarded, and the remaining shared sequences were assigned to the population with the higher frequency. A sequence counted as donor-reactive if, in CFSE-low cells, the sequence had a frequency of at least 0.01% and was expanded at least 5-fold compared with unstimulated cells. Jensen-Shannon divergence calculated on the top 100 TCRbeta sequences ranked by frequency was used to measure repertoire divergence. For any sample with multiple sequencing runs, sorting error was corrected in each run separately before the runs were pooled. TCRdb provides this immuneACCESS table in a form limited to in-frame rearrangements. Some clones are lacking; in checked studies, under half of them reflect an unresolved V gene, and why the rest are absent is not known. That table supplies the V and J calls and clone size; D and trimming were determined from the DNA. This sample gives some 64,000 clones in total; approximately 98% of them show up just once. The ten largest clones capture approximately 0.36% of the sample.

As encoded in the germline V gene, CDR1 is MNHEY while CDR2 is SVGAGI. The CDR3 goes from the cysteine to the phenylalanine over 15 residues. CDR3 DNA is the only sequence kept; it has 45 bases, read in frame from the first base. V is shortened by 2 bases, J by 10 bases, and the region joining them spans 15 bases. This receptor was obtained from a human donor who received a combined kidney and bone marrow transplant. The chain links TRBV6-5 with TRBJ1-6; no D gene is confidently identified. This specimen consisted of Tregs from blood, obtained before the transplant. The nucleotides are TGTGCCAGCAGTTACGAGTGGAGTAACGCATCACCCCTCCACTTT. This encodes CASSYEWSNASPLHF.